This TCR beta chain was retrieved from a study of beta chain features in type 1 diabetes. Study overall: Healthy donors and patients showed comparable age, gender and cell yields.

General study findings and limits: Type 1 diabetes patients had VDJ junctions that carried fewer insertions and more deletions.

There are 11 residues in the CDR3. V shed 5 bases and J 11 bases; nucleotides not matched to a gene: 5. The germline V gene encodes CDR1 LGHNA and CDR2 YNFKEQ. What was sequenced were expressed TCRB transcripts, since all of the isolated RNA had been reverse transcribed. About 3.7 million reads per sample were averaged for naive, central memory and regulatory samples. Method: immunoSEQ multiplex PCR; TCRdb's copy keeps in-frame clones and lacks some. The data contain 150,000 to 200,000 clones, less than 9.5% of them singletons. Details on this clone: Its target is not known.

The sequencing sample was made of central memory CD4+ T cells from blood. V is TRBV4-2 and J is TRBJ1-1; the match to TRBD1 covers 7 bases. This TCR derives from a woman in her late teens or twenties in good health. DNA of the CDR3: TGTGCCAGCAGCGACGAACAGGGGGCTTTCTTT. Protein: CASSDEQGAFF.